This T cell receptor (beta chain) is from a study of cytomegalovirus exposure and HLA in healthy donors. Researchers ran the PCR with 60 Vbeta and 13 Jbeta primers. TCRdb's table, derived via immunoSEQ multiplex PCR, lists solely in-frame clones and lacks some. Here the sample spans 150,000 to 200,000 clones, 75% being singletons. V dropped 4 bases and J dropped 8; count of bases not matched to a gene: 11. Germline V gene lookup returns CDR1 SGHTA and CDR2 FQGNSA. The CDR3 has 15 residues. The source is a woman aged 40-49 years in good health and CMV-seropositive. Input material: PBMCs. The gene calls are TRBV7-2 and TRBJ1-2, with 9 bases aligning to TRBD1. Written as DNA, the CDR3 is TGTGCCAGCAGCTCGAGCCCCGGGACAGGGTTCGGCTACACCTTC. Protein sequence: CASSSSPGTGFGYTF.